Listed below are T cell receptor beta chains from one sample, sequenced in a study of blood T cell repertoires in COVID-19. Clones were read by immunoSEQ multiplex PCR, and TCRdb kept only the in-frame ones, dropping some. The sample carries over 200,000 clones, about nine tenths recorded once. Sequencing input: peripheral blood. The receptor source for this set is an older woman with acute or convalescent COVID-19. Both conserved end residues are part of each CDR3. Each record gives: clone size, J gene, D gene, V gene, CDR3 protein, CDR3 DNA. A D gene is named only where the DNA matches it firmly. Not all rows give a size; the values are once, few, many and, for expanded clones, a class.

.	TRBJ2-1	.	TRBV15	CATSRELIAKGRNNEQFF	TGTGCCACCAGCAGAGAACTCATAGCGAAAGGTCGTAACAATGAGCAGTTCTTC
.	TRBJ2-7	TRBD1	TRBV4-1	CASSLRQGSEQYF	TGCGCCAGCAGTTTGAGACAGGGGAGCGAGCAGTACTTC
.	TRBJ2-5	TRBD2	TRBV2	CASSETRRTSGQETQYF	TGTGCCAGCAGCGAAACCCGTAGGACTAGCGGACAAGAGACCCAGTACTTC
.	TRBJ2-7	TRBD2	TRBV30	CAWSRAGNYEQYF	TGTGCCTGGAGCCGAGCGGGGAACTACGAGCAGTACTTC
.	TRBJ1-2	TRBD1	TRBV6-2/TRBV6-3	CASSPDRPLGGYTF	TGTGCCAGCAGCCCGGACAGGCCGTTGGGGGGCTACACCTTC
.	TRBJ1-1	TRBD1	TRBV9	CASSLSPTGNTEAFF	TGTGCCAGCAGTTTATCACCGACAGGGAATACTGAAGCTTTCTTT
.	TRBJ1-3	.	TRBV7-9	CASSYRVESSGNTIYF	TGTGCCAGCAGCTATCGGGTCGAGAGCTCTGGAAACACCATATATTTT
.	TRBJ1-1	.	TRBV5-1	CASSLVGQSAEAFF	TGCGCCAGCAGCTTGGTAGGACAGTCGGCTGAAGCTTTCTTT
.	TRBJ1-5	TRBD1	TRBV3-1/TRBV3-2	CASSQGSGQGMRNQPQHF	TGTGCCAGCAGCCAAGGCTCGGGACAGGGGATGCGCAATCAGCCCCAGCATTTT
.	TRBJ2-1	TRBD2	TRBV6-5	CASRKGLAGGQFF	TGTGCCAGCCGAAAGGGACTAGCGGGAGGTCAGTTCTTC
.	TRBJ2-1	TRBD1	TRBV10-2	CASSDSGDRGEQFF	TGCGCCAGCAGTGACTCCGGGGACAGGGGCGAGCAGTTCTTC
.	TRBJ2-3	TRBD1	TRBV28	CASSTGGFAGTDTQYF	TGTGCCAGCAGTACAGGGGGCTTCGCCGGAACAGATACGCAGTATTTT
few	TRBJ2-1	.	TRBV5-1	CASTPRGFDNEQFF	TGCGCCAGCACCCCTCGGGGGTTTGACAATGAGCAGTTCTTC
.	TRBJ1-2	.	TRBV7-9	CASSLAGVNYGYTF	TGTGCCAGCAGCTTAGCAGGGGTTAACTATGGCTACACCTTC
.	TRBJ2-4	TRBD2	TRBV28	CASSLDGTRGNIQYF	TGTGCCAGCAGTTTAGATGGGACTAGAGGTAACATTCAGTACTTC
.	TRBJ2-1	TRBD1	TRBV27	CASRGTGPVYVDEQFF	TGTGCCAGCAGGGGGACAGGGCCCGTTTACGTGGATGAGCAGTTCTTC
.	TRBJ2-5	.	TRBV18	CASSPRGDQETQYF	TGTGCCAGCTCTCCCAGGGGCGATCAAGAGACCCAGTACTTC
.	TRBJ2-5	TRBD2	TRBV28	CASRAGGTETQYF	TGTGCCAGCAGGGCGGGGGGGACAGAGACCCAGTACTTC
.	TRBJ2-7	TRBD2	TRBV11-3	CASSLGGPGGGNYEQYF	TGTGCCAGCAGCTTAGGGGGCCCGGGAGGTGGAAATTACGAGCAGTACTTC
.	TRBJ1-2	TRBD1	TRBV30	CAWSSTGTAYGYTF	TGTGCCTGGAGTTCGACCGGGACAGCTTATGGCTACACCTTC
.	TRBJ1-1	.	TRBV11-3	CASSLVRDTEAFF	TGTGCCAGCAGCTTAGTCAGGGACACTGAAGCTTTCTTT
.	TRBJ1-4	.	TRBV14	CASSPQRGTNEKLFF	TGTGCCAGCAGCCCCCAGCGGGGGACTAATGAAAAACTGTTTTTT
.	TRBJ2-2	.	TRBV3-1/TRBV3-2	CASSQGREGAGELFF	TGTGCCAGCAGCCAAGGGCGGGAAGGTGCCGGGGAGCTGTTTTTT
once	TRBJ2-7	TRBD1	TRBV30	CAWSVRQGHEQYF	TGTGCCTGGAGTGTACGACAGGGCCACGAGCAGTACTTC
.	TRBJ2-2	.	TRBV15	CATSREGRYTGELFF	TGTGCCACCAGCAGGGAGGGGAGGTACACCGGGGAGCTGTTTTTT
.	TRBJ1-1	.	TRBV19	CASKRGHRRVNTEAFF	TGTGCCAGCAAGCGGGGGCATAGGAGAGTGAACACTGAAGCTTTCTTT
.	TRBJ2-2	TRBD1	TRBV24-1	CATSERYSGQRNTGELFF	TGTGCCACCAGTGAGCGATATTCGGGACAGAGGAACACCGGGGAGCTGTTTTTT
.	TRBJ2-1	TRBD2	TRBV4-1	CASSHPQSGRAPNAQFF	TGCGCCAGCAGCCACCCCCAGAGCGGGAGGGCCCCCAATGCGCAGTTCTTC
.	TRBJ2-2	.	TRBV7-9	CASSLGNSNTGELFF	TGTGCCAGCAGCTTGGGCAACTCGAACACCGGGGAGCTGTTTTTT
once	TRBJ1-5	TRBD1	TRBV6-2/TRBV6-3	CASSYHPSDRDYSNQPQHF	TGTGCCAGCAGTTACCACCCCTCGGACAGGGACTATAGCAATCAGCCCCAGCATTTT
.	TRBJ2-4	.	TRBV21-1	CASSKEGTPTCAAKNIQYF	TGTGCCAGCAGCAAAGAAGGGACACCAACTTGCGCGGCCAAAAACATTCAGTACTTC
once	TRBJ2-3	TRBD2	TRBV9	CASGAGTRYGTDTQYF	TGTGCCAGCGGAGCCGGGACTAGGTATGGCACAGATACGCAGTATTTT
.	TRBJ2-5	TRBD2	TRBV20-1	CSASTSGTQETQYF	TGCAGTGCTAGTACTAGCGGGACCCAAGAGACCCAGTACTTC
.	TRBJ2-2	.	TRBV7-9	CASSLQSGNTGELFF	TGTGCCAGCAGCCTTCAGTCAGGGAACACCGGGGAGCTGTTTTTT
.	TRBJ1-5	.	TRBV5-1	CASSLGLGQPQHF	TGCGCCAGCAGCTTGGGACTAGGGCAGCCCCAGCATTTT
.	TRBJ2-7	.	TRBV24-1	CATSSAGLGEQYF	TGTGCCACCAGCTCCGCGGGCCTGGGCGAGCAGTACTTC
.	TRBJ1-5	TRBD1	TRBV27	CASSLTGGGDQPQHF	TGTGCCAGCAGTTTGACAGGGGGAGGCGATCAGCCCCAGCATTTT
.	TRBJ1-6	.	TRBV6-5	CASSYGQGINNSPLHF	TGTGCCAGCAGTTACGGGCAGGGAATCAATAATTCACCCCTCCACTTT
few	TRBJ1-1	TRBD1	TRBV5-5	CASSFLGDSRVDAEAFF	TGTGCCAGCAGCTTCCTTGGGGACAGTAGGGTAGACGCTGAAGCTTTCTTT
.	TRBJ2-1	.	TRBV5-1	CASSPSGENEQFF	TGCGCCAGCAGCCCGTCGGGGGAGAATGAGCAGTTCTTC
.	TRBJ2-7	.	TRBV6-1	CASSDHGSSNEQYF	TGTGCCAGCAGTGACCACGGTTCCTCCAACGAGCAGTACTTC
.	TRBJ2-1	.	TRBV7-2	CASSSQPAGYYNEQFF	TGTGCCAGCAGCTCACAGCCGGCAGGGTACTACAATGAGCAGTTCTTC
.	TRBJ1-2	TRBD1	TRBV5-1	CASMRSGGGINYGYTF	TGCGCCAGCATGAGATCAGGGGGCGGCATTAACTATGGCTACACCTTC
few	TRBJ1-5	.	TRBV19	CASSTSVYSNQPQHF	TGTGCCAGTAGTACCTCGGTTTATAGCAATCAGCCCCAGCATTTT
.	TRBJ1-6	TRBD1	TRBV19	CASRGTVGSPLHF	TGTGCCAGTAGGGGGACAGTAGGTTCACCCCTCCACTTT
.	TRBJ2-4	.	TRBV19	CASSSQSTGLAKNIQYF	TGTGCCAGTAGTTCGCAGTCGACAGGACTAGCCAAAAACATTCAGTACTTC
.	TRBJ1-1	.	TRBV6-5	CASSSVDRLYTEAFF	TGTGCCAGCAGTTCGGTCGACCGACTCTATACTGAAGCTTTCTTT
.	TRBJ1-5	TRBD1	TRBV27	CASRDTGTGRPPQHF	TGTGCCAGCAGAGATACCGGGACAGGGAGGCCGCCCCAGCATTTT
.	TRBJ1-4	TRBD1	TRBV11-2	CASSRTGGGVTNEKLFF	TGTGCCAGCAGCAGGACAGGGGGCGGTGTGACTAATGAAAAACTGTTTTTT
.	TRBJ1-2	.	TRBV11-2	CASSLADRSFYGYTF	TGTGCCAGCAGCCTCGCGGACAGATCTTTCTATGGCTACACCTTC
.	TRBJ2-1	.	TRBV19	CASSIMRGAGYNEQFF	TGTGCCAGTAGTATAATGCGGGGCGCGGGCTACAATGAGCAGTTCTTC
.	TRBJ2-5	.	TRBV11-1	CASSLGGKRETQYF	TGTGCCAGCAGCCTAGGAGGGAAAAGGGAGACCCAGTACTTC
.	TRBJ2-7	.	TRBV7-2	CASSLESGSSSEQYF	TGTGCCAGCAGCTTAGAATCAGGGTCCTCGAGCGAGCAGTACTTC